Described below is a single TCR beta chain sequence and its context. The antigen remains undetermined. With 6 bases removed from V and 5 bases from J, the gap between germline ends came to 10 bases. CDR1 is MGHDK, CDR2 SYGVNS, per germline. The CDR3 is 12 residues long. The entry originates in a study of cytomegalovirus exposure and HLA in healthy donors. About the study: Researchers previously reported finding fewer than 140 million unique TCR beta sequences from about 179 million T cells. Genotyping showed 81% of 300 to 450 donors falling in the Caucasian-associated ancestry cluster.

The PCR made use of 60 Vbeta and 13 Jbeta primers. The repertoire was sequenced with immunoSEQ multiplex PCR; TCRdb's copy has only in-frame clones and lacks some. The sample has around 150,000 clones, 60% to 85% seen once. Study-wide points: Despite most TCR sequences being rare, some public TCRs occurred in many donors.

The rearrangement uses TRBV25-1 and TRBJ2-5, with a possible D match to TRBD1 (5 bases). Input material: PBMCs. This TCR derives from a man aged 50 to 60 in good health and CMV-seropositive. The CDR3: CASRGEIETQYF. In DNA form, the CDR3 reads TGTGCCAGCAGAGGGGAAATTGAGACCCAGTACTTC.